This TCR beta chain was identified in a study of blood T cell repertoires in COVID-19. V was cut by 6 bases and J by 9 bases, with 6 bases left in between. The CDR3 consists of 10 residues. Per germline, CDR1 MGHRA and CDR2 YSYEKL. How the authors handled the data: The assay estimated nucleated cells by amplifying reference gene primers. Using immunoSEQ multiplex PCR, the repertoire was profiled, and TCRdb retains in-frame clones only, with some absent. V, J and clone size are those of that table, while D and trimming were read from the DNA. The table lists 250,000 to 300,000 clones, 89% of them singletons.

This sequence was found in a woman in her 30s with COVID-19, enrolled during active disease. The genes are TRBV4-1 and TRBJ2-1; the D gene is possibly TRBD2 (6 bases). Sequencing used peripheral blood. The CDR3 DNA follows: TGCGCCAGCAGTAGCGGTGAGCAGTTCTTC. Amino acid sequence: CASSSGEQFF.